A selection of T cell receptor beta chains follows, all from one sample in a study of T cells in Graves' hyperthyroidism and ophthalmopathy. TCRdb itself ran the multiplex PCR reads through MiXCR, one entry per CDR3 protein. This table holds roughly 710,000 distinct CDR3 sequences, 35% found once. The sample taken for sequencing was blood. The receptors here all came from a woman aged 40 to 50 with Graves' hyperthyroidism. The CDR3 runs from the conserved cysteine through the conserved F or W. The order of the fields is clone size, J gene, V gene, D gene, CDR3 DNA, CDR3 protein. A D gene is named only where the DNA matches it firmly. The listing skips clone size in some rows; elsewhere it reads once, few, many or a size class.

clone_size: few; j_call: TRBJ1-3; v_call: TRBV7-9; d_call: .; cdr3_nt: TGTGCCAGCAGCCAATGGCGCTCTGGAAACACCATATATTTT; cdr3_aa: CASSQWRSGNTIYF
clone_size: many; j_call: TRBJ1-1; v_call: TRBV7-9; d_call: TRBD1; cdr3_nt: TGTGCCAGCAGCTTATATGGTTTGAGGGGGCAAGAAGCTTTCTTT; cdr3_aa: CASSLYGLRGQEAFF
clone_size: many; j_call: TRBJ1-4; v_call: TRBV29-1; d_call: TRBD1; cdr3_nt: TGCAGCGTTGAAGGAGGAGGGGGCAATGAAAAACTGTTTTTT; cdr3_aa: CSVEGGGGNEKLFF
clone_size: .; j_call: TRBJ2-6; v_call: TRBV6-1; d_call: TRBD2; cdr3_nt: TGTGCCAGCAGCCTACCAACGGGGGGGGCTTTC; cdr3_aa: CASSLPTGGAF
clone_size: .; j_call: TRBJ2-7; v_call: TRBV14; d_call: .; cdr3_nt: TGTGCCAGCAGCCAATGGGAGAGGTTGGGACCCTACGAGCAGTACTTC; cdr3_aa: CASSQWERLGPYEQYF
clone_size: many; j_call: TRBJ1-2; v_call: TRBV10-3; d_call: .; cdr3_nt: TGTGCCATCAGTGAGTCTTCAGCTCAGTCCCGAGGCTACACCTTC; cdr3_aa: CAISESSAQSRGYTF
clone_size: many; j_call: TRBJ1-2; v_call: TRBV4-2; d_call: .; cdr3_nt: TGTGCCAGCAGCTTCCTCTATGGCTACACCTTC; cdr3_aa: CASSFLYGYTF
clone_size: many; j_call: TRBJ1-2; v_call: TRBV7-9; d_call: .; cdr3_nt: TGTGCCAGCAGCTTAGCAGCAGGGGTTGGCTACACCTTC; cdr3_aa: CASSLAAGVGYTF
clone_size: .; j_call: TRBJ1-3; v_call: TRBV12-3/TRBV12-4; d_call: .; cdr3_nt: TGTGCCAGCAGTAGCCAGGGCGGAGGAAACACCATATATTTT; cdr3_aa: CASSSQGGGNTIYF
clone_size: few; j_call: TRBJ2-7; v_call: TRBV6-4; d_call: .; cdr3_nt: TGTGCCAGCAAACCGGGCCGAGAGCAGTACTTC; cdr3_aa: CASKPGREQYF
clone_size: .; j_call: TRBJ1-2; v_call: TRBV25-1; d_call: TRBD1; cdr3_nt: TGTGCCAGCAGCGTAGGGACAGGGGCCGGCTACACCTTC; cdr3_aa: CASSVGTGAGYTF
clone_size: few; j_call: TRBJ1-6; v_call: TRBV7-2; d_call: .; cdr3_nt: TGTGCCACCAGGACCACGGGGTCACCCCTCCACTTT; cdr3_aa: CATRTTGSPLHF
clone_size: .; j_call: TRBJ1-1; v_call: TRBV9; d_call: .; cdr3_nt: TGTGCCGGCAGCCGTGGGCAGTGGATGAACACTGAAGCTTTCTTT; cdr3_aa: CAGSRGQWMNTEAFF
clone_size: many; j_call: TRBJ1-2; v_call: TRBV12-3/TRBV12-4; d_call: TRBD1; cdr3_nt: TGTGCCAGCAGGCGACAGGGGCGCTTCTATGGCTACACCTTC; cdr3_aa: CASRRQGRFYGYTF
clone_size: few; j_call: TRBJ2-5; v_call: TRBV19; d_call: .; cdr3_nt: TGTGCCAGTAGTATAGGAGGTATTGAGACCCAGTACTTC; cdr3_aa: CASSIGGIETQYF